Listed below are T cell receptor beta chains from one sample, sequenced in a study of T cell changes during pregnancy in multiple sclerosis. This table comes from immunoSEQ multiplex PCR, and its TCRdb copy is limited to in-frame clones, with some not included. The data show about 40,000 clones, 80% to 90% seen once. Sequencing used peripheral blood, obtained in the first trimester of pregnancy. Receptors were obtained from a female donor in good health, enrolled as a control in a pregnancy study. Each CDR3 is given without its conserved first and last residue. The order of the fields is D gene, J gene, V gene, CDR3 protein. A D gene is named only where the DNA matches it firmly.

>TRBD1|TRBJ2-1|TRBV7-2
ASSLGDRFNDEQF
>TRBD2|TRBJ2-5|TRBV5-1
ASSRDGQRGAQETQY
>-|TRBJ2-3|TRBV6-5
ASRGDPDTQY
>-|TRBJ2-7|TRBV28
ASSLSGPVD
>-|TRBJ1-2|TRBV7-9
ASSLGVSNYGYT
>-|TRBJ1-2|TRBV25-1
ASSDVATGGYT
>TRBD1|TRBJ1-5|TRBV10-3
AISERQGDQPQH
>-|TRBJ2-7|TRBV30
AWSPLGGASSYEQY
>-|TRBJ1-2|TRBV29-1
SAGTRLDYGYT
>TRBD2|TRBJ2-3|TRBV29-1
SVGIAGTDTQY
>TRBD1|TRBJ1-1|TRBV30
AWGTGQNTEAF
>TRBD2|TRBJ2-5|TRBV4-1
ASSLGTSGGSNGETQY
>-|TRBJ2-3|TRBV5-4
ASREGGQRRDTQY
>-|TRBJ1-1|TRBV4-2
ASSQDPLQAF
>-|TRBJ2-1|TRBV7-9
ASSFSRDEQF
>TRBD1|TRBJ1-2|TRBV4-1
ASSQEGLRQGTGYT
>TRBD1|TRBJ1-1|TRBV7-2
ASSLRQGAHEAF
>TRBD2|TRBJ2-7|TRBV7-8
ASRWEREGLYEQY
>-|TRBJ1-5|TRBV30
AWSTPDSLHSNQPQH
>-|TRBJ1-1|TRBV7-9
ASSSTGLRTEAF
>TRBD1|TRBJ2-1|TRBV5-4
ASSSRDRANEQF
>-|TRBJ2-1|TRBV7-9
ASSFPVPRFYEQF
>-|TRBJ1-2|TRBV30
AWREGAGGYT
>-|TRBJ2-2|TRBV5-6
ASSSSPVSGGELF
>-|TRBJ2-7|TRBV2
ASRARWAGSEQY
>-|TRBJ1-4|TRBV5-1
ASSLQSPGTNEKLF
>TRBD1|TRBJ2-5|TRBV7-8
ASSLKRTGKETQY
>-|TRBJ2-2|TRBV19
ASSRTVGELF
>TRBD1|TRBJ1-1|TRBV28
ASSPRTGGLTEAF
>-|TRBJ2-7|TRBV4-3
ASSQDKGTGYEQY
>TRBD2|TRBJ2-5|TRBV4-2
ASSQDSGLVQETQY
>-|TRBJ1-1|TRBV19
ASSTGPRVTEAF
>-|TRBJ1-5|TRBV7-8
ASRTSSNQPQH
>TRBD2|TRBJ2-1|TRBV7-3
ASSFRGGAYNEQF
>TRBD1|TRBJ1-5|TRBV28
ASSFGTGANQPQH
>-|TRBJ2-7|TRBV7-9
ASSSRDIYEQY
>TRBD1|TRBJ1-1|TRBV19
ASTPGGASEAF